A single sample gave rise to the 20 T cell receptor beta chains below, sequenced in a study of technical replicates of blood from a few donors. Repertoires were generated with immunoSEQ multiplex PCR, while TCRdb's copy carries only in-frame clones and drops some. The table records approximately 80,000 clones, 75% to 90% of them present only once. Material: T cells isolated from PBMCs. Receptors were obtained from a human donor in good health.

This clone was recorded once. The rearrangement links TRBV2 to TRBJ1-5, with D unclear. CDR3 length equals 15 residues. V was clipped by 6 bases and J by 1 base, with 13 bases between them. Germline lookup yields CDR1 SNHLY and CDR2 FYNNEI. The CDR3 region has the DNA TGTGCCAGCAGCGTTTCAGGACTGAGCAATCAGCCCCAGCATTTT. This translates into CASSVSGLSNQPQHF.

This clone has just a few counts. The CDR3 spells CASRSGGGTEAFF. CDR3 nucleotides: TGTGCCAGCAGGTCGGGGGGTGGCACTGAAGCTTTCTTT. The chain recombines TRBV14 with TRBJ1-1; perhaps TRBD1 as D (5 bases). The CDR3 consists of 13 residues. Trimming took 6 bases from V and 4 from J, leaving 12 bases between them. From germline, CDR1 is SGHDN and CDR2 FVKESK.

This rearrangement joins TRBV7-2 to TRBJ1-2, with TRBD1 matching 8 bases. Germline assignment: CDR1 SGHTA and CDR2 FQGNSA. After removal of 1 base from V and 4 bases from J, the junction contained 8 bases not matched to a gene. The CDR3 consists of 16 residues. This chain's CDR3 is CASSLGVAGGSYGYTF. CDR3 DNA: TGTGCCAGCAGCTTAGGCGTGGCAGGGGGCAGCTATGGCTACACCTTC.

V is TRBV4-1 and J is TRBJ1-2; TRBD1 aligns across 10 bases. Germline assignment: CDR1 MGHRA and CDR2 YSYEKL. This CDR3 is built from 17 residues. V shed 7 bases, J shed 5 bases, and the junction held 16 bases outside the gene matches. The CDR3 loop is CASTSTGGAIRLYGYTF. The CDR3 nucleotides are TGCGCCAGCACTTCGACAGGGGGCGCGATAAGACTGTATGGCTACACCTTC.

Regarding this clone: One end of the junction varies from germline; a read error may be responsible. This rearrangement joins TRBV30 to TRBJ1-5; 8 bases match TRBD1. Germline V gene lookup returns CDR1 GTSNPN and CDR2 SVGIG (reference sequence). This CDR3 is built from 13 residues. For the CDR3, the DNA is TGTGCCTGGAGGGCAGGGGGCAACCAGCCCCAGCATTTT. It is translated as CAWRAGGNQPQHF.

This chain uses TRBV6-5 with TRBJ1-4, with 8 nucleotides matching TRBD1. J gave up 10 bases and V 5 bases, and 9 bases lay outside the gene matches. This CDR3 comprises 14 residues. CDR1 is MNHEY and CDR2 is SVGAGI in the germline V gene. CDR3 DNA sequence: TGTGCCAGCAGTACGACAGGGGAATCGAGAAAACTGTTTTTT. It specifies CASSTTGESRKLFF.

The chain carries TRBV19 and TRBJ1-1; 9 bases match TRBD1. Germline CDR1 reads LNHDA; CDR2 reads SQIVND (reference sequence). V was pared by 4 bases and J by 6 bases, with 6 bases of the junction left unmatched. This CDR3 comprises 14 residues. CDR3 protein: CASSRDREFPEAFF. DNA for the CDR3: TGTGCCAGTAGTAGGGACAGGGAGTTCCCTGAAGCTTTCTTT.

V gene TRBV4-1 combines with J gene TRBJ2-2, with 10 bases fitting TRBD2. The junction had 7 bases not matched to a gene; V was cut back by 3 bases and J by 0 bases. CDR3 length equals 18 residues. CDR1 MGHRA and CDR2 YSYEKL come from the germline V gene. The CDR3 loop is CASSQNQAGGTNTGELFF. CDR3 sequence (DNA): TGCGCCAGCAGCCAGAACCAAGCGGGAGGGACGAACACCGGGGAGCTGTTTTTT.

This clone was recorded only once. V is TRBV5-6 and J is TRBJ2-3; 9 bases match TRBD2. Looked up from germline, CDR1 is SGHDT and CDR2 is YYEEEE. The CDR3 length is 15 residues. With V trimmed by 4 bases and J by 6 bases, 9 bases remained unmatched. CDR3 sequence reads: CASSQLAGLRDTQYF. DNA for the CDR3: TGTGCCAGCAGCCAACTAGCGGGTCTCCGGGATACGCAGTATTTT.

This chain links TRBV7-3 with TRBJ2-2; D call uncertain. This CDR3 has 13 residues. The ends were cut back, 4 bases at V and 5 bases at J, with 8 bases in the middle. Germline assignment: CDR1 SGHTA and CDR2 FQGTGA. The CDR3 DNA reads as TGTGCCAGCAGCTCGCGTTTAACCGGGGAGCTGTTTTTT. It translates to CASSSRLTGELFF.

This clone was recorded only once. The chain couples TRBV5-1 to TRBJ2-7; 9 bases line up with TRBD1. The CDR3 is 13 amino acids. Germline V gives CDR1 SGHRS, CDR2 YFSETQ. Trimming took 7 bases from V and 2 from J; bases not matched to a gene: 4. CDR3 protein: CASHRDRAYEQYF. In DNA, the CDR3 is TGCGCCAGCCACCGGGACAGGGCCTACGAGCAGTACTTC.

The CDR3 sequence: CASSGLAGVYEQFF. Here the CDR3 DNA reads TGTGCCAGCAGCGGACTAGCGGGAGTATATGAGCAGTTCTTC. The rearrangement uses TRBV6-1 and TRBJ2-1, with 13 bases that match TRBD2. Germline-derived CDR1 and CDR2 are MNHNS and SASEGT. This CDR3 has 14 amino acids. V dropped 6 bases and J dropped 8; count of bases not matched to a gene: 4.

The CDR3 nucleotides are TGTGCCAGCAGCGTAAATTTGCGGGAGGTTCGTGAGCAGTTCTTC. Residues: CASSVNLREVREQFF. The V call is TRBV9, the J call TRBJ2-1; the match to TRBD2 covers 8 bases. Trimming removed 1 base from V and 9 bases from J; junction bases left unmatched: 9. The germline CDR1 and CDR2 sequences are SGDLS and YYNGEE. The CDR3 loop spans 15 amino acids.

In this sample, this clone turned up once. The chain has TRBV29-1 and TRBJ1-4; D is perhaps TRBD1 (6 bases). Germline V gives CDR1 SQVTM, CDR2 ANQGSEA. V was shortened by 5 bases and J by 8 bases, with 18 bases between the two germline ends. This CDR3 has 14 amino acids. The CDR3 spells CSVFDTGGNEKLFF. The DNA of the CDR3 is TGCAGCGTTTTCGATACGGGGGGCAACGAAAAACTGTTTTTT.

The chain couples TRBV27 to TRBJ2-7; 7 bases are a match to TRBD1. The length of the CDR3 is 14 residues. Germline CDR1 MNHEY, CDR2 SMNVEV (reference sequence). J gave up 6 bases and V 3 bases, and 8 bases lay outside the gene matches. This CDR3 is CASSLTGSTIEQYF. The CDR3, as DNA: TGTGCCAGCAGTTTGACAGGGAGTACGATCGAGCAGTACTTC.

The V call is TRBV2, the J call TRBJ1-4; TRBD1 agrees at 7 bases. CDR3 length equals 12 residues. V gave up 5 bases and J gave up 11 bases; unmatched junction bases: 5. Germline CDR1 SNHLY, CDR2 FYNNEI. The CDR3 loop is CASSQETGKLFF. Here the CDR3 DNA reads TGTGCCAGCAGTCAAGAGACAGGGAAACTGTTTTTT.

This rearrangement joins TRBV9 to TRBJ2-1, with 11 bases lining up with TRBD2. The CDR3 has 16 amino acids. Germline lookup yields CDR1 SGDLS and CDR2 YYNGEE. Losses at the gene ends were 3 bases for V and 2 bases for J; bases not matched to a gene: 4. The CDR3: CASSEGLAVPYNEQFF. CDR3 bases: TGTGCCAGCAGCGAGGGACTAGCGGTCCCCTACAATGAGCAGTTCTTC.

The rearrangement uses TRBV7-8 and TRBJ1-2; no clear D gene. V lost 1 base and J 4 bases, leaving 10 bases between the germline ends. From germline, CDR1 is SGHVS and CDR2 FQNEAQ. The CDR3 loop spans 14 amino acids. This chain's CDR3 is CASSLGAGIYGYTF. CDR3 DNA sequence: TGTGCCAGCAGCTTAGGGGCCGGGATCTATGGCTACACCTTC.

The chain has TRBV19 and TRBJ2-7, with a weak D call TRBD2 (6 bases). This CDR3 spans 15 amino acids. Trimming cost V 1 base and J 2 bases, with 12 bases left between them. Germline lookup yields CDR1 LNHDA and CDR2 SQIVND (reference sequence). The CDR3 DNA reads TGTGCCAGTAGTATAGGCGGGACTTCCCCCTACGAGCAGTACTTC. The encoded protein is CASSIGGTSPYEQYF. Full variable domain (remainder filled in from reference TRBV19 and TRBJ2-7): DGGITQSPKYLFRKEGQNVTLSCEQNLNHDAMYWYRQDPGQGLRLIYYSQIVNDFQKGDIAEGYSVSREKKESFPLTVTSAQKNPTAFYLCASSIGGTSPYEQYFGPGTRLTVT.

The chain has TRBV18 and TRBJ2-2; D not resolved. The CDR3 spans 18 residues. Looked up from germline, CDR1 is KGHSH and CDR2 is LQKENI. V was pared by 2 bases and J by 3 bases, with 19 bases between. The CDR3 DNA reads TGTGCCAGCTCACCAAATGTCCTAACAGCATCTTACACCGGGGAGCTGTTTTTT. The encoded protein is CASSPNVLTASYTGELFF.